Below are 14 T cell receptor beta chains sequenced from a single sample in a study of control samples from healthy donors and cancer patients. The table came from immunoSEQ multiplex PCR; TCRdb's copy has only in-frame clones and leaves some out. The table has around 110,000 clones, about 93% seen once. Sequenced sample: blood. The receptors come from a man aged 30 to 45 in good health.

The rearrangement joins TRBV5-5 to TRBJ2-1; maybe TRBD2 (5 bases). The germline gives CDR1 SGHKS, CDR2 YYEKEE (reference sequence). This CDR3 contains 13 residues. V lost 0 bases to trimming and J lost 9 bases, with 10 bases between them. CDR3 sequence (DNA): TGTGCCAGCAGCTTGGAACTAGACGGTGAGCAGTTCTTC. Protein sequence: CASSLELDGEQFF.

V and J are TRBV28 and TRBJ2-7, with 7 bases aligning to TRBD1. This CDR3 contains 15 residues. V gave up 5 bases and J gave up 0 bases; unmatched junction bases: 7. CDR1 is MDHEN, CDR2 SYDVKM, per germline. The CDR3 region has the DNA TGTGCCAGCAGTGCAAGGGGACAGTTCTCCTACGAGCAGTACTTC. It translates to CASSARGQFSYEQYF.

Here the CDR3 reads CASTAYNEQFF. Here the CDR3 DNA reads TGTGCCAGCACAGCTTACAATGAGCAGTTCTTC. This chain links TRBV6-5 with TRBJ2-1; D is uncertain. V lost 7 bases and J 4 bases, leaving 5 bases between the germline ends. Germline loops: CDR1 MNHEY, CDR2 SVGAGI. The CDR3 has 11 residues.

The chain has TRBV6-5 and TRBJ1-4; D uncertain. Trimming stripped 4 bases from V and 0 bases from J, with 3 bases between. The CDR3 runs to 13 residues. Germline V gene data show CDR1 as MNHEY and CDR2 as SVGAGI. The CDR3 coding sequence is TGTGCCAGCAGTTTTTCAACTAATGAAAAACTGTTTTTT. Protein: CASSFSTNEKLFF.

V and J are TRBV2 and TRBJ2-7, with D tentatively TRBD1 (7 bases). This CDR3 contains 12 residues. Between the trimmed V and J ends, which lost 7 bases and 9 bases, there was a span of 16 bases. Germline CDR1 is SNHLY and CDR2 is FYNNEI. CDR3 region: CASKEGATSQYF. The CDR3, as DNA: TGTGCCAGCAAGGAGGGGGCTACGTCGCAGTACTTC. Variable domain in full (rest from reference TRBV2 and TRBJ2-7): EPEVTQTPSHQVTQMGQEVILRCVPISNHLYFYWYRQILGQKVEFLVSFYNNEISEKSEIFDDQFSVERPDGSNFTLKIRSTKLEDSAMYFCASKEGATSQYFGPGTRLTVT.

On this clone itself: One end of the junction is discordant with germline, which a read error may explain. The V gene is TRBV11-2, the J gene TRBJ2-3; 8 positions match TRBD2. This CDR3 has 15 amino acids. CDR1 is SGHAT, CDR2 FQNNGV, per germline. CDR3: CASSLGAGGTDTQYF. Written as DNA, the CDR3 is TGTGCCAGCAGCCTGGGGGCGGGGGGCACGGATACGCAGTATTTT.

This clone came up once. V and J are TRBV30 and TRBJ1-1, with D unclear. This CDR3 region has 13 residues. V lost 0 bases and J lost 0, with 5 bases in between. Germline V gene lookup returns CDR1 GTSNPN and CDR2 SVGIG (reference sequence). CDR3 nucleotides: TGTGCCTGGAGTGTGAGGGTGAACACTGAAGCTTTCTTT. Protein sequence: CAWSVRVNTEAFF.

The chain combines TRBV5-8 with TRBJ2-7; D is uncertain. Germline V CDR1 and CDR2: SGHTS, YDEGEE. V dropped 0 bases and J dropped 4 bases, with 8 bases sitting between them. The CDR3 extends over 13 amino acids. In DNA form, the CDR3 reads TGTGCCAGCAGCTTGGATGGTCGATACGAGCAGTACTTC. It translates to CASSLDGRYEQYF.

The chain recombines TRBV7-9 with TRBJ1-5, with D tentatively TRBD1 (5 bases). Germline V gene sequence: CDR1 SEHNR, CDR2 FQNEAQ (reference sequence). V was pared by 5 bases and J by 4 bases, with 15 bases between. The length of the CDR3 is 15 residues. Here the CDR3 DNA reads TGTGCCAGCAGCCGAGTGGGGGGTGGGAATCAGCCCCAGCATTTT. Its protein product is CASSRVGGGNQPQHF.

CDR3 sequence reads: CASSRLAGRETQYF. The CDR3 DNA reads TGTGCCAGCAGCCGACTAGCGGGAAGAGAGACCCAGTACTTC. The chain is built from TRBV28 and TRBJ2-5, with 11 bases fitting TRBD2. Germline values: CDR1 MDHEN, CDR2 SYDVKM. The length of the CDR3 is 14 residues. V trimming: 6 bases; J trimming: 4 bases; junction bases outside the gene matches: 4. Variable domain in full (rest from reference TRBV28 and TRBJ2-5): DVKVTQSSRYLVKRTGEKVFLECVQDMDHENMFWYRQDPGLGLRLIYFSYDVKMKEKGDIPEGYSVSREKKERFSLILESASTNQTSMYLCASSRLAGRETQYFGPGTRLLVL.

This rearrangement joins TRBV19 to TRBJ2-1; D not certain. The V gene lost 4 bases and the J gene lost 6 bases, with 25 bases spanning the gap. Germline CDR1 LNHDA, CDR2 SQIVND (reference sequence). This CDR3 comprises 18 residues. CDR3 protein: CASSTVQRFQAFINEQFF. CDR3 sequence (DNA): TGTGCCAGTAGTACCGTACAGAGGTTCCAGGCGTTCATCAATGAGCAGTTCTTC.

V is TRBV6-1 and J is TRBJ1-1; D uncertain. The V end was cut by 2 bases, the J end by 5 bases, with 12 bases between. Per the germline V gene, CDR1 is MNHNS and CDR2 is SASEGT. The CDR3 runs 14 residues. The CDR3: CASSEFEGRTEAFF. CDR3 nucleotide sequence: TGTGCCAGCAGTGAATTTGAAGGGAGAACTGAAGCTTTCTTT.

This chain uses TRBV12-3 or TRBV12-4 with TRBJ1-5; D may be TRBD1 (5 bases). The germline V and J ends were trimmed by 6 bases and 4 bases, with 10 bases remaining between them. The length of the CDR3 is 13 residues. CDR3 in amino acids: CASSPWGNQPQHF. The DNA of the CDR3 is TGTGCCAGCAGCCCTTGGGGGAATCAGCCCCAGCATTTT.

This rearrangement joins TRBV11-2 to TRBJ2-5; possibly TRBD1 for D (5 bases). CDR3 length: 16 amino acids. Trimming removed 0 bases at V and 0 bases at J, with 11 bases between. The germline V gene has CDR1 SGHAT and CDR2 FQNNGV. The CDR3, as DNA: TGTGCCAGCAGCTTAGACCCTGCAGGGTACCAAGAGACCCAGTACTTC. Amino acid sequence: CASSLDPAGYQETQYF.